The rows below give T cell receptor beta chains drawn from one sample of a study of T-cell reconstitution after alpha-beta-depleted transplantation in children. TCRdb reprocessed the PCR reads via MiXCR and lists one record per CDR3 protein. The profile shows almost 250,000 distinct CDR3 sequences, roughly 25% of them singletons. This specimen was PBMCs, taken before TCRalphabeta/CD19-depleted stem cell transplant. All receptors come from a girl aged 2 to 10 with Fanconi anemia, due to receive a stem cell transplant. Each CDR3 is given with its conserved first and last residue. A D gene is named only where the DNA matches it firmly.

.	TRBV21-1	CANPPGSEQYF
TRBD2	TRBV7-9	CASSFGGTSGRNNEQYF
TRBD1	TRBV9	CASSVEGQATDTQYF
.	TRBV12-3/TRBV12-4	CASRGQNTGELFF
.	TRBV20-1	CSALGTINQPQHF
.	TRBV28	CASSVGGQLRTQYF
.	TRBV7-3	CASSLFGGYAYEQYF
TRBD1	TRBV14	CASSQDPRTGKKETQYF
TRBD2	TRBV6-5	CASSRRGAGDRTNEQFF
.	TRBV7-2	CASSRWPGQSTDTQYF
TRBD2	TRBV7-3	CASSLIGTSGREAQYF
.	TRBV12-3/TRBV12-4	CASSLVGAQASGQYF
.	TRBV20-1	CSARQYGGTLESNQPQHF
.	TRBV6-1	CASTHTIGTPMDEQFF
.	TRBV15	CATSRRGYTEAFF
TRBD1	TRBV24-1	CATSDPTGVHRYEQYF
TRBD1	TRBV28	CASNQSFQTGIVADTQYF
.	TRBV2	CASSPAGANGYTF
.	TRBV29-1	CSVAGAPPYEQYF
TRBD2	TRBV20-1	CSARAGTSGNNEQFF
.	TRBV7-2	CASSLAPAYEQYF
.	TRBV5-1	CASKYRAASYEQYF
TRBD2	TRBV20-1	CSARDSLAGGTYEQYF
.	TRBV20-1	CSEAGTANTEAFF
TRBD2	TRBV5-5	CASSLATTSGGGTDTQYF
.	TRBV7-6	CASSLGPWRDTGAEQFF